A single sample is the source of the 3 T cell receptor beta chains below, sequenced in a study of PD-1 blockade in classical Hodgkin lymphoma. The time point here: cycle 4 day 1 (C4D1), after 6 weeks of nivolumab. Relapse was seen in all patients after autologous stem cell transplantation, and brentuximab vedotin exposure was variable. Only in-frame clones appear in the TCRdb table, and some are missing; sequencing was by immunoSEQ multiplex PCR. The data contain 100,000 or so clones, about nine tenths of them singletons. The sequenced sample was peripheral blood mononuclear cells (PBMCs), obtained before the fourth cycle of nivolumab. The receptors come from a human donor with classical Hodgkin lymphoma.

CDR3 loop: CASSPQSSGRIYEQYF. DNA for the CDR3: TGTGCCAGCTCCCCCCAGTCGAGCGGGAGAATCTACGAGCAGTACTTC. This chain links TRBV18 with TRBJ2-7; 8 bases align to TRBD2. The length of the CDR3 is 16 residues. CDR1 and CDR2 from the germline V gene are KGHSH and LQKENI. The ends lost 6 bases at V and 3 bases at J; junction bases unmatched: 13.

The V and J genes are TRBV28 and TRBJ1-4; D perhaps matches TRBD1 (5 bases). The CDR3 length is 16 residues. CDR1 and CDR2 (germline): MDHEN, SYDVKM. V was trimmed by 2 bases and J by 8 bases, leaving 18 bases between them. The CDR3 sequence is CASSLTGTLGGEKLFF. The CDR3 nucleotides read TGTGCCAGCAGTTTAACCGGGACCTTGGGTGGAGAAAAACTGTTTTTT.

The count of this clone is one. The rearrangement uses TRBV6-1 and TRBJ2-7; no reliable D call. The CDR3 runs to 15 residues. CDR1 is MNHNS and CDR2 is SASEGT in the germline V gene. V dropped 2 bases and J dropped 2 bases, with 13 bases sitting between them. CDR3 in DNA: TGTGCCAGCAGTGAAAATACTCTAGAGGCCTACGAGCAGTACTTC. Its protein product is CASSENTLEAYEQYF.